Listed below are T cell receptor beta chains from one sample, sequenced in a study of OX40 agonist ivuxolimab in advanced cancers. Some clones are missing from TCRdb's copy, which holds only in-frame ones; the method was immunoSEQ multiplex PCR. This sample has 55,000 to 65,000 clones, with approximately 90% found just once. Sequenced material: CD4+ or CD8+ T cells sorted from blood, taken in a trial of the OX40 agonist ivuxolimab. The receptors derive from an adult with an advanced solid tumor such as melanoma, head and neck, liver or kidney cancer. CDR3s include the opening cysteine and the closing phenylalanine or tryptophan. The D gene is left open where the match is weak. The size field is filled for only some rows; it gives once, few, many or a size class.

j_call clone_size v_call d_call cdr3_aa cdr3_nt
TRBJ1-2 - TRBV27 - CASSWGADYGYTF TGTGCCAGCAGTTGGGGGGCGGACTATGGCTACACCTTC
TRBJ2-3 - TRBV7-6 - CASSLAKSTDTQYF TGTGCCAGCAGCTTGGCTAAAAGCACAGATACGCAGTATTTT
TRBJ1-1 - TRBV2 - CAKNGGENTEAFF TGTGCTAAAAATGGGGGGGAGAACACTGAAGCTTTCTTT
TRBJ1-6 - TRBV27 - CASSLGEGTPLHF TGTGCCAGCAGTTTGGGGGAAGGGACACCCCTCCACTTT
TRBJ2-7 - TRBV4-1 TRBD1 CASSQQISGGAYEQYF TGCGCCAGCAGCCAGCAGATCTCAGGGGGCGCCTACGAGCAGTACTTC
TRBJ1-6 - TRBV21-1 - CASSGQSKGGVGSSYNSPLHF TGTGCCAGCAGCGGACAGAGTAAAGGAGGAGTCGGGAGCTCCTATAATTCACCCCTCCACTTT
TRBJ2-7 - TRBV6-1 - CASSEVATGFYEQYF TGTGCCAGCAGTGAAGTAGCTACAGGTTTCTACGAGCAGTACTTC
TRBJ2-5 - TRBV2 - CATSHRDQGPETQYF TGTGCCACTTCCCACCGGGACCAGGGCCCAGAGACCCAGTACTTC
TRBJ2-1 - TRBV4-1 - CASSQERWNEQFF TGCGCCAGCAGCCAAGAACGCTGGAATGAGCAGTTCTTC
TRBJ2-2 - TRBV19 - CASSSGSGELFF TGTGCCAGTAGTTCCGGGTCCGGGGAGCTGTTTTTT
TRBJ2-3 - TRBV10-2 - CATGPDTQYF TGCGCCACCGGACCGGATACGCAGTATTTT
TRBJ2-1 - TRBV5-1 TRBD2 CASSLVSGVYNEQFF TGCGCCAGCAGCTTGGTAAGCGGGGTATACAATGAGCAGTTCTTC
TRBJ2-5 - TRBV14 TRBD1 CASSQDLGQGRGETQYF TGTGCCAGCAGCCAAGATTTAGGACAGGGGAGAGGGGAGACCCAGTACTTC
TRBJ2-1 - TRBV7-8 - CATTRRNNEQFF TGTGCCACTACAAGGCGGAACAATGAGCAGTTCTTC
TRBJ2-7 - TRBV19 - CASSIDLTYEQYF TGTGCCAGTAGTATAGACCTAACCTACGAGCAGTACTTC
TRBJ2-7 - TRBV7-7 TRBD1 CASSLGQGATYEQYF TGTGCTAGCAGCTTAGGACAGGGGGCAACCTACGAGCAGTACTTC
TRBJ1-2 - TRBV6-6 TRBD1 CASSYQGQGNGYTF TGTGCCAGCAGTTACCAGGGACAGGGGAATGGCTACACCTTC
TRBJ2-7 - TRBV4-1 - CASSQDWVGAAYEQYF TGCGCCAGCAGCCAAGATTGGGTGGGGGCAGCGTACGAGCAGTACTTC
TRBJ2-5 - TRBV28 - CASTQNRGAGQETQYF TGTGCCAGCACCCAAAACCGGGGGGCGGGGCAAGAGACCCAGTACTTC
TRBJ2-5 - TRBV5-1 - CASSLLPGNQETQYF TGCGCCAGCAGCTTGCTCCCGGGGAACCAAGAGACCCAGTACTTC
TRBJ1-2 - TRBV28 - CASSPGENYGYTF TGTGCCAGCAGCCCAGGGGAAAACTATGGCTACACCTTC
TRBJ2-2 - TRBV30 - CAWSTGTGELFF TGTGCCTGGAGTACAGGGACCGGGGAGCTGTTTTTT
TRBJ1-1 once TRBV15 - CATSRDQEVNTEAFF TGTGCCACCAGCAGAGATCAGGAGGTAAACACTGAAGCTTTCTTT
TRBJ1-2 - TRBV23-1 - CASSQSDRKRGGYTF TGCGCCAGCAGTCAATCGGATAGGAAACGGGGTGGCTACACCTTC
TRBJ2-6 - TRBV2 TRBD1 CASTPPPTGDGANVLTF TGTGCCAGCACCCCACCCCCGACAGGGGACGGGGCCAACGTCCTGACTTTC
TRBJ2-7 - TRBV27 - CASSFGRRFGEQYF TGTGCCAGCAGTTTTGGAAGGCGGTTTGGCGAGCAGTACTTC
TRBJ2-1 - TRBV4-2 - CASSQEGAFNEQFF TGTGCCAGCAGCCAGGAGGGGGCCTTCAATGAGCAGTTCTTC
TRBJ1-1 - TRBV10-2 - CASLPGNTEAFF TGCGCCAGCCTCCCAGGGAACACTGAAGCTTTCTTT
TRBJ1-2 once TRBV6-5 TRBD1 CASSYSPGTGDGYTF TGTGCCAGCAGTTACTCCCCCGGGACAGGGGATGGCTACACCTTC
TRBJ1-3 - TRBV6-1 - CASSEGTRRDTIYF TGTGCCAGCAGTGAAGGGACCCGACGGGACACCATATATTTT
TRBJ2-7 few TRBV7-8 - CASSPAYEQYF TGTGCCAGCAGCCCTGCCTACGAGCAGTACTTC
TRBJ2-6 - TRBV9 - CASSPRDVEVLTF TGTGCCAGCAGCCCACGGGACGTGGAGGTCCTGACTTTC
TRBJ1-2 - TRBV6-5 - CASSYPGAPYGYTF TGTGCCAGCAGTTACCCCGGGGCCCCGTATGGCTACACCTTC
TRBJ2-5 - TRBV19 TRBD2 CASSILATSGGAEETQYF TGTGCCAGTAGTATTCTTGCGACTAGCGGGGGGGCTGAGGAGACCCAGTACTTC
TRBJ2-1 - TRBV5-1 TRBD1 CASSYATGSSNEQFF TGCGCCAGCAGCTATGCGACAGGGTCTTCCAATGAGCAGTTCTTC
TRBJ2-5 - TRBV10-1 - CASSPVGFRADQETQYF TGCGCCAGCAGTCCTGTAGGTTTTAGGGCGGACCAAGAGACCCAGTACTTC
TRBJ1-6 - TRBV7-9 TRBD1 CASSFWTGGSAYGSPLHF TGTGCCAGCAGCTTCTGGACAGGGGGCTCGGCGTACGGATCACCCCTCCACTTT
TRBJ1-4 - TRBV15 TRBD1 CATSFGTAATNEKLFF TGTGCCACCAGCTTTGGGACAGCAGCAACTAATGAAAAACTGTTTTTT
TRBJ1-2 - TRBV9 TRBD1 CASSPGTGIYGYTF TGTGCCAGCAGCCCTGGGACAGGGATCTATGGCTACACCTTC
TRBJ2-7 - TRBV27 - CASSLGRGGEQYF TGTGCCAGCAGTTTAGGGCGGGGTGGTGAGCAGTACTTC
TRBJ2-1 - TRBV5-1 TRBD2 CASSLVASGSYNEQFF TGCGCCAGCAGCTTGGTAGCTAGCGGGAGTTACAATGAGCAGTTCTTC
TRBJ2-5 - TRBV15 - CATSSEETQYF TGTGCCACCAGTTCGGAAGAGACCCAGTACTTC
TRBJ1-5 - TRBV11-2 - CASSPFADQPQHF TGTGCCAGCAGCCCGTTCGCGGATCAGCCCCAGCATTTT
TRBJ2-3 - TRBV5-4 - CASSLEGISSTDTQYF TGTGCCAGCAGCTTGGAAGGGATATCTAGCACAGATACGCAGTATTTT
TRBJ1-5 - TRBV5-3 - CARSLEVADQPQHF TGTGCCAGAAGCTTGGAGGTTGCGGATCAGCCCCAGCATTTT
TRBJ1-3 - TRBV28 TRBD1 CASYNLGTAGNTIYF TGTGCCAGCTATAACCTCGGGACAGCAGGAAACACCATATATTTT
TRBJ1-2 - TRBV6-5 - CASSYDANYGYTF TGTGCCAGCAGTTACGACGCTAACTATGGCTACACCTTC